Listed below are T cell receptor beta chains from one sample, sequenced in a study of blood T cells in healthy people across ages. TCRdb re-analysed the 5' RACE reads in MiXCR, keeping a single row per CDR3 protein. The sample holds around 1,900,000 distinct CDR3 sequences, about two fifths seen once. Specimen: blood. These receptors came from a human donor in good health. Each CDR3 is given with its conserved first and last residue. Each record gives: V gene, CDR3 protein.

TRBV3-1 CASSRARRETQYF
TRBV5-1 CASSLFQTNYGYTF
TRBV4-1 CASSLRAPSSDTQYF
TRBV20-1 CSAEWLPHYGYTF
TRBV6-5 CATWRGAVKYTEAFF
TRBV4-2 CASSQEPGGNSGANVLTF
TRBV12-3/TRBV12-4 CASSRRDSNVPTF
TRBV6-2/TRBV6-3 CASSPRQNNQPQHF
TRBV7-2 CASSPGTFHGYTF
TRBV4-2 CASTLLAETDTQYF
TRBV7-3 CASSLQTAAYEQYF
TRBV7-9 CASSLGGGSGPGDVLTF
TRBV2 CASSELGTGATEAFF
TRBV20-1 CSARGQGIRVQFF
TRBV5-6 CASRTSAFRNEQFF
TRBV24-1 CATSATGQGRDTQYF
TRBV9 CASGPVRDDGYTF
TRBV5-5 CASSLGFGTGSNVLTF
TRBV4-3 CAGSPQQGARGRLFF
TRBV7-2 CASSLLYEQYF
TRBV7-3 CASNLRGGENTEAFF
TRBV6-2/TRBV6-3 CASSHGLADSCEQYF
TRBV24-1 CATSDMAGGYNEQFF
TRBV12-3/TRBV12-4 CASSPISGLSEQFF
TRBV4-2 CASSQDRSGAETQYF
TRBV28 CASPPPGHANTGELFF
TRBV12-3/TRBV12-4 CASSLRGAWYEQYF
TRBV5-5 CASSTPVNEQFF
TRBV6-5 CASSYSHSGGPPRSTDTQYF
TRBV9 CASSGGGARNYNEQFF
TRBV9 CASSAHGNTEAFF
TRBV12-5 CASGLVPGGNEKLFF
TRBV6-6 CASTSPTGTSGETQYF
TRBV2 CASSELAIGNEQFF
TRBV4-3 CASSQGPMRGYTF
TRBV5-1 CASRFSEVTTDTQYF
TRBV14 CASSQDKQRNIQYF
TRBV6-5 CASSYLRGYLYEQYF
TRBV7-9 CASSSDFLTGGATEKLFF
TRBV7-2 CASSFQGLDQPQHF
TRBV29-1 CSVASNGQFF
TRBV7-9 CASSEQGKETQYF
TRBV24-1 CAASDPSPSDRGRIQETQYF
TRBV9 CASSVATWTGELFF
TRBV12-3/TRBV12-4 CASRYPGTGMNEQFF
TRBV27 CASGFPGPYQETQYF
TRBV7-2 CASSLSGGGLETQYF
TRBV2 CASSFPPSDEQFF
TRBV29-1 CSSLSGGGEETQYF
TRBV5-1 CASSMTSGGVNSYNEQFF
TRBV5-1 CASSLPGQTYNEQFF
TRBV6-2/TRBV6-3 CASSPRGYSNQPQHF
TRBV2 CASRSQGQPDSNQPQHF
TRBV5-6 CASSYTAVQETQYF
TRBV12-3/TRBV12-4 CASTGGGSYEQYF
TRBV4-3 CASSRETRGADGYTF
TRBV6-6 CASRTLGEQYF